This T cell receptor beta chain was obtained from a study of vaccination effects on CD4 cells after COVID-19. The protocol was immunoSEQ multiplex PCR, while the TCRdb copy is restricted to in-frame clones and leaves out a portion. The sample has about 81,000 clones, about three quarters seen once. This clone appeared a single time. As yet, its antigen is unknown. Using viral peptide pools, the ViraFEST assay grew out antigen-specific CD4+ T cells prior to sequencing. Subsequent to a culture period of 10 days, CD4+ T cells were isolated. The participants, recipients of two vaccine doses, got either BNT162b2 or mRNA-1273. IL-2 medium supplanted half the medium on days 3 and 7. CDR3 length: 14 residues. With 2 bases clipped from V and 2 bases from J, the junction kept 3 bases outside the gene matches. Germline loops: CDR1 SGHRS, CDR2 YFSETQ.

This specimen was CD4+ T cells from PBMCs cultured with HCoV-OC43 spike peptides, taken after COVID-19 vaccination. Subset reported: HCoV-OC43 spike overlapping peptide pool stimulation. The receptor comes from a human donor who received a COVID-19 vaccine. The chain couples TRBV5-1 to TRBJ2-7; TRBD1 matches at 8 bases. CDR3 sequence reads: CASSLQGGPYEQYV. CDR3 bases: TGCGCCAGCAGCTTACAGGGGGGCCCCTACGAGCAGTACGTC.